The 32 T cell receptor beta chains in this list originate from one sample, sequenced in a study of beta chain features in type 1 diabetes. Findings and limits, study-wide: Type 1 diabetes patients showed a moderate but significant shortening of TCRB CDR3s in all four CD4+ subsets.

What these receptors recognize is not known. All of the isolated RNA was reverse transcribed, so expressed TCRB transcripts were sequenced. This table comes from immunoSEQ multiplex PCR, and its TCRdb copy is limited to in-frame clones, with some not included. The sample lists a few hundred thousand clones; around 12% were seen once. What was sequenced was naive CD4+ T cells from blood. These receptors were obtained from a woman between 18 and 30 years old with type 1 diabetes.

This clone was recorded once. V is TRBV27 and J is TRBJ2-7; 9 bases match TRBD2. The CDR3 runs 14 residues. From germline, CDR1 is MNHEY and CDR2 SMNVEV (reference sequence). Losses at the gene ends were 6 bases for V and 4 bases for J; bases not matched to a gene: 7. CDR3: CASRMREGRYEQYF. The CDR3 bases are TGTGCCAGCAGAATGCGGGAGGGACGATACGAGCAGTACTTC.

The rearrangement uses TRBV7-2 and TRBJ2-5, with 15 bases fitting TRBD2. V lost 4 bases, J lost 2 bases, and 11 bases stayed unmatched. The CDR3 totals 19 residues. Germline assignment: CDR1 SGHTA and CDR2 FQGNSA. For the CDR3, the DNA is TGTGCCAGCAGCTGGAGCGGACTAGCGGGAGGGCCGCGTCAAGAGACCCAGTACTTC. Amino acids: CASSWSGLAGGPRQETQYF.

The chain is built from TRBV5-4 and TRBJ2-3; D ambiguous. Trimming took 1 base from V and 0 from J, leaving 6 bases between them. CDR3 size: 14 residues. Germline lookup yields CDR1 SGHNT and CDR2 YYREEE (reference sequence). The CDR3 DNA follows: TGTGCCAGCAGCTTGCCTACCAGCACAGATACGCAGTATTTT. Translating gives CASSLPTSTDTQYF. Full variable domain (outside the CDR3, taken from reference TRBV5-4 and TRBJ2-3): ETGVTQSPTHLIKTRGQQVTLRCSSQSGHNTVSWYQQALGQGPQFIFQYYREEENGRGNFPPRFSGLQFPNYSSELNVNALELDDSALYLCASSLPTSTDTQYFGPGTRLTVL.

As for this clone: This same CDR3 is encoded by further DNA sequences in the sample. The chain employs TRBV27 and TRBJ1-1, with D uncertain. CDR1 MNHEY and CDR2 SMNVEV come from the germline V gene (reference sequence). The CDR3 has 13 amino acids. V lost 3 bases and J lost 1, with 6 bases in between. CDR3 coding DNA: TGTGCCAGCAGTTTCTGGCCGAACACTGAAGCTTTCTTT. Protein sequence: CASSFWPNTEAFF.

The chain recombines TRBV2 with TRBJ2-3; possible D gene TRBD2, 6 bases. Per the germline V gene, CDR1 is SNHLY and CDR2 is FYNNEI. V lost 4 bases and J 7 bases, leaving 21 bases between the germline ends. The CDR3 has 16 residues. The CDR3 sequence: CASSGVEEGSLNTQYF. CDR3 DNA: TGTGCCAGCAGTGGGGTCGAGGAGGGATCCCTTAATACGCAGTATTTT.

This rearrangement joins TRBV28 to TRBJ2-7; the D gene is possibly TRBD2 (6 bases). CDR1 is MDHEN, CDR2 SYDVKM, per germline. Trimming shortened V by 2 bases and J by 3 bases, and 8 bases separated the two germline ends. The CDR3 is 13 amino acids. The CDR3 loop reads CASSLAGIYEQYF. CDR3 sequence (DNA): TGTGCCAGCAGTTTAGCGGGGATCTACGAGCAGTACTTC.

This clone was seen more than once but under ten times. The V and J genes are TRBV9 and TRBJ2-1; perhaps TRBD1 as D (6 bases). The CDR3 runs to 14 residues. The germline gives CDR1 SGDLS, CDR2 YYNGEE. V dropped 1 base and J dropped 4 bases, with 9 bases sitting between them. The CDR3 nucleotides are TGTGCCAGCAGCGTACTAGGGGGTTACAATGAGCAGTTCTTC. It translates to CASSVLGGYNEQFF.

As DNA, the CDR3 is TGTGCCAGCAGCGCGGGACAGGAACCCTCCTACGAGCAGTACTTC. It yields the protein CASSAGQEPSYEQYF. The rearrangement uses TRBV5-4 and TRBJ2-7; 8 bases line up with TRBD1. J lost 0 bases, V lost 4 bases, and 6 bases had no gene match. The V gene's germline CDR1 is SGHNT and CDR2 YYREEE (reference sequence). This CDR3 comprises 15 residues.

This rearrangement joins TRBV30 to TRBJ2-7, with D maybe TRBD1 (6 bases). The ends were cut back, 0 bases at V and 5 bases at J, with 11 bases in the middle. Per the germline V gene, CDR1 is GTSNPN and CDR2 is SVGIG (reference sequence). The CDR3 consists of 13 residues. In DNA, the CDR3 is TGTGCCTGGAGTGTACAGGGCATGCACGAGCAGTACTTC. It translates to CAWSVQGMHEQYF.

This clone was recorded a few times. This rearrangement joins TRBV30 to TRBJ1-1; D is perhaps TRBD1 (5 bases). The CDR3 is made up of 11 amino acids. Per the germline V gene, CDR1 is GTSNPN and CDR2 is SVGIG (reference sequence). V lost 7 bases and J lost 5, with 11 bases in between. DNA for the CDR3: TGTGCCTTTTCAGGGAAGACTGAAGCTTTCTTT. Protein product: CAFSGKTEAFF.

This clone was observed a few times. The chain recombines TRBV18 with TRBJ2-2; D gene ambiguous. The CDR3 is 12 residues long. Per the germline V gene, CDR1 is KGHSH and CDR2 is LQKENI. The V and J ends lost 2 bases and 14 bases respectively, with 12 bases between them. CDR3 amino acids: CASSPKSVGLFF. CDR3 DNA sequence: TGTGCCAGCTCACCAAAGTCGGTGGGCCTGTTTTTT.

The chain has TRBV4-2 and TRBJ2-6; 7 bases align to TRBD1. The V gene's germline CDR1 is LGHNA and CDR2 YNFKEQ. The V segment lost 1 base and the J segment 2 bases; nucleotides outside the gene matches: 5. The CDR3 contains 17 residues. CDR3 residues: CASSQGQGSAGANVLTF. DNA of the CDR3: TGTGCCAGCAGCCAAGGACAGGGATCGGCTGGGGCCAACGTCCTGACTTTC.

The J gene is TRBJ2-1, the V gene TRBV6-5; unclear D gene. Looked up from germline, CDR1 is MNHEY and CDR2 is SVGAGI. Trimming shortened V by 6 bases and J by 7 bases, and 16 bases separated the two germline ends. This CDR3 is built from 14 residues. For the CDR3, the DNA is TGTGCCAGCAGATCCCAGGTGCCGAGTAATGAGCAGTTCTTC. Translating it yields CASRSQVPSNEQFF.

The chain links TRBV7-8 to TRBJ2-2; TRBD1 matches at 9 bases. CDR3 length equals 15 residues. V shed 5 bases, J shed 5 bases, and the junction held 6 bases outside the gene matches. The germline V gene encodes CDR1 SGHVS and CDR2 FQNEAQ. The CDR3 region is CASSATGGWTGELFF. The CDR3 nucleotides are TGTGCCAGCAGCGCCACAGGGGGCTGGACCGGGGAGCTGTTTTTT.

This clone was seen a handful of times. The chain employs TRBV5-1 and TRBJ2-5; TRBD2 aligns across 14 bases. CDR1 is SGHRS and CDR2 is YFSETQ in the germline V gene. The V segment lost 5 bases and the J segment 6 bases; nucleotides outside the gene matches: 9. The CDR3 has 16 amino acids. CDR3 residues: CASRGTSGSSRKTQYF. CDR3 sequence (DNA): TGCGCCAGCAGGGGGACTAGCGGGAGTTCGAGAAAGACCCAGTACTTC.

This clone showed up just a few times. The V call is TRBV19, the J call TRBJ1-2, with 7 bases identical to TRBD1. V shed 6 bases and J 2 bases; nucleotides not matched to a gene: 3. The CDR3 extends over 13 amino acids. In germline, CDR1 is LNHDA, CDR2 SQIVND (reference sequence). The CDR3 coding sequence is TGTGCCAGTAGATTACAGGGGAACTATGGCTACACCTTC. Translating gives CASRLQGNYGYTF.

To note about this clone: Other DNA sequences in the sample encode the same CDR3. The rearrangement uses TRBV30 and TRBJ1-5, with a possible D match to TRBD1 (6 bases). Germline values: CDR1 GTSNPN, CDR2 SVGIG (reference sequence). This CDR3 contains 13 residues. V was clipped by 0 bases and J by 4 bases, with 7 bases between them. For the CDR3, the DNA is TGTGCCTGGAGTGTAAGGGGGAATCAGCCCCAGCATTTT. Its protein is CAWSVRGNQPQHF.

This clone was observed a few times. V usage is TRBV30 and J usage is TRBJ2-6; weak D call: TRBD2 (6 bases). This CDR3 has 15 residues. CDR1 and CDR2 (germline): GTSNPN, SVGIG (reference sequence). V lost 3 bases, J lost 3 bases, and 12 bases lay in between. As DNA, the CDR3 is TGTGCCTGGAGGTCCGGGGGTCGTGGGGCCAACGTCCTGACTTTC. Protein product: CAWRSGGRGANVLTF.

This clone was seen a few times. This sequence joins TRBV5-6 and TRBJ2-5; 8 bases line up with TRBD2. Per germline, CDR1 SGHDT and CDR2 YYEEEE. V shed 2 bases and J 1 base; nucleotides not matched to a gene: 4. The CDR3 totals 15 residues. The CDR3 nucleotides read TGTGCCAGCAGCTTACCGGGAGGGGGCCAAGAGACCCAGTACTTC. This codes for CASSLPGGGQETQYF.

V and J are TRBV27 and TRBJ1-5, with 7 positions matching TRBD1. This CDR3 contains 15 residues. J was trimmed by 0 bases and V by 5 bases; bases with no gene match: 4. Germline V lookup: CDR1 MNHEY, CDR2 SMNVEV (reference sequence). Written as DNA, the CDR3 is TGTGCCAGCAGTCCGACAGGGTTTAGCAATCAGCCCCAGCATTTT. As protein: CASSPTGFSNQPQHF.

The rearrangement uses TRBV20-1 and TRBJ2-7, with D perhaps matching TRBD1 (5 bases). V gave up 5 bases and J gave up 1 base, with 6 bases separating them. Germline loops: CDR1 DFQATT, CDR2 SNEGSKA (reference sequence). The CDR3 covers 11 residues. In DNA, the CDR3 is TGCAGTGCTGACAGTTCCTACGAGCAGTACTTC. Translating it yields CSADSSYEQYF.

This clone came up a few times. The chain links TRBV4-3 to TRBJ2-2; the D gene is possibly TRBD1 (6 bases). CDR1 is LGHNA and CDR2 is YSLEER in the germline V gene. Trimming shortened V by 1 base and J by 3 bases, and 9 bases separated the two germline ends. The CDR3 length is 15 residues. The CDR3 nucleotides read TGCGCCAGCAGCCAAGTAGGACAGTACACCGGGGAGCTGTTTTTT. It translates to CASSQVGQYTGELFF.

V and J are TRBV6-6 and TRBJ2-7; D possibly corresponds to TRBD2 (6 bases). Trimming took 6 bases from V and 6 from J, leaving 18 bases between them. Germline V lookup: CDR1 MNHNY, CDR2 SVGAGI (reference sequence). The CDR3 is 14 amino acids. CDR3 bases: TGTGCCAGCAGACCCCGCGGAGGGGTAGGCGAGCAGTACTTC. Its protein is CASRPRGGVGEQYF.

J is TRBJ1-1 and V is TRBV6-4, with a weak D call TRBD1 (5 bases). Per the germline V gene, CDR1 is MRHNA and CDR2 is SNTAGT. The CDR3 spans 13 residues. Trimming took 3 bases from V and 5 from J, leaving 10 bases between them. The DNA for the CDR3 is TGTGCCAGCAGTGAACAAAGGGGAACTGAAGCTTTCTTT. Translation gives CASSEQRGTEAFF.

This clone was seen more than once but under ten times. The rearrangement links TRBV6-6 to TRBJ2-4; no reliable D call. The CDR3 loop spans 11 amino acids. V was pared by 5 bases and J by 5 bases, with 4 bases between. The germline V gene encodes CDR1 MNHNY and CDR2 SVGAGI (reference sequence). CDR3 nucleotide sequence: TGTGCCAGCAGTCCCGAAAACATTCAGTACTTC. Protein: CASSPENIQYF.

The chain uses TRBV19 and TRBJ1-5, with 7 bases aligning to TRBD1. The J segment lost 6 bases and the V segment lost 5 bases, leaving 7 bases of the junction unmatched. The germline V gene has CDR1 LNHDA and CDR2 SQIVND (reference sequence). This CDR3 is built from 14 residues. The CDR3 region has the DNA TGTGCCAGTAGTCTCGACAGGGTCTCTCAGCCCCAGCATTTT. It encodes CASSLDRVSQPQHF.

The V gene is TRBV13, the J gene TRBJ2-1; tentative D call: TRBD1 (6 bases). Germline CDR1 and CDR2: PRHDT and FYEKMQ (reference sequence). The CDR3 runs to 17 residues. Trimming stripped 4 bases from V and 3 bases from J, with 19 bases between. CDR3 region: CASSSPLRGNLYNEQFF. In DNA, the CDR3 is TGTGCCAGCAGCTCCCCATTGAGGGGGAACCTCTACAATGAGCAGTTCTTC.

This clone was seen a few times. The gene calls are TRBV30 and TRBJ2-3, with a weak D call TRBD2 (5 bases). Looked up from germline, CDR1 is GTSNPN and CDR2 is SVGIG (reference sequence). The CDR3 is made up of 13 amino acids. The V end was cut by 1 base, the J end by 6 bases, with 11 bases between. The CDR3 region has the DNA TGTGCCTGGAGTGGTCGGTTAGCGGATACGCAGTATTTT. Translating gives CAWSGRLADTQYF.

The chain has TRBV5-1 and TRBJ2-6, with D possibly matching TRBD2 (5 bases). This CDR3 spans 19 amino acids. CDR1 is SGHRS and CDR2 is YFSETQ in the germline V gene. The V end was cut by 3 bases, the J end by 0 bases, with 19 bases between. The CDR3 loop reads CASSYFGAVGGSGANVLTF. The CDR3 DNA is TGCGCCAGCAGCTACTTTGGAGCGGTCGGAGGCTCTGGGGCCAACGTCCTGACTTTC.

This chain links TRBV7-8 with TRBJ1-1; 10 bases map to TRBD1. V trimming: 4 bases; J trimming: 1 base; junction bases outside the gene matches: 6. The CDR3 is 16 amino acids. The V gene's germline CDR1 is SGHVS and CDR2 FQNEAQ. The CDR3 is CASSSRDRGSNTEAFF. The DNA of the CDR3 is TGTGCCAGCAGCTCCCGGGACAGGGGATCGAACACTGAAGCTTTCTTT.

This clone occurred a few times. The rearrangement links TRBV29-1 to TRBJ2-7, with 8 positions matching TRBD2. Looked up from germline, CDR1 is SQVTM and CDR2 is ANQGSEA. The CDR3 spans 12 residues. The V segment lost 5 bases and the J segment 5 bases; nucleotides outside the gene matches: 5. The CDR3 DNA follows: TGCAGCGTTATGGCGGGGGGCCACGAGCAGTACTTC. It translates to CSVMAGGHEQYF.

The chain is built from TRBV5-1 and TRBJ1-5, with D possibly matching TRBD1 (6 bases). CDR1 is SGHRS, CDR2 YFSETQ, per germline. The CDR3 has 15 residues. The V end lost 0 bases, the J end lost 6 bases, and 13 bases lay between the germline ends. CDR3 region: CASSLAAGGGQPQHF. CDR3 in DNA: TGCGCCAGCAGCTTGGCCGCTGGGGGCGGTCAGCCCCAGCATTTT.